This TCR beta chain appears in the sequencing data of a study of T cells in Graves' hyperthyroidism and ophthalmopathy. This clonotype was seen at least ten times. What was amplified from RNA transcripts were TCR beta CDR3 regions. The TCR CDR3 first-round RT-PCR relied on the HTBI primer set. TCRdb used MiXCR to reprocess the multiplex PCR reads, holding one entry per CDR3 protein. The sample includes hundreds of thousands of distinct CDR3 sequences, 38% of them seen just once. Trimming cost V 4 bases and J 1 base, with 13 bases left between them. Germline lookup yields CDR1 MGHRA and CDR2 YSYEKL. This CDR3 has 15 residues.

The chain uses TRBV4-1 and TRBJ2-5; D could derive from TRBD1 or TRBD2 (7 bases each). Sequencing was carried out using blood. The source is a man between 18 and 35 years old with Graves' hyperthyroidism. The CDR3 sequence is CASSPGRGLQETQYF. The CDR3 DNA follows: TGCGCCAGCAGCCCTGGGAGGGGGCTCCAAGAGACCCAGTACTTC.